This is a list of T cell receptor beta chains from one sample in a study of CD8+CD57+ T cells in acquired aplastic anemia. Via MiXCR, TCRdb re-called the reads, giving one row per CDR3 protein. Of some 190,000 distinct CDR3 sequences listed, 46% are singletons. Sequencing used sorted CD4+, CD8+, or CD8+CD57+ T cells (not recorded which) from PBMCs. The receptors shown here come from a human donor in good health. Both conserved end residues are part of each CDR3. D genes are given only for firm matches. Expanded clones get a size class; other rows say once, few or many, or leave the size out.

j_call: TRBJ2-1
v_call: TRBV29-1
clone_size: -
d_call: -
cdr3_nt: TGCAGCGGGGTTGGACTTGGGGATGAGCAGTTCTTC
cdr3_aa: CSGVGLGDEQFF

j_call: TRBJ2-7
v_call: TRBV6-1
clone_size: many
d_call: -
cdr3_nt: TGTGCCAGCAGTGAAGCGCGAGCCATAACATACGAGCAGTACTTC
cdr3_aa: CASSEARAITYEQYF

j_call: TRBJ2-3
v_call: TRBV30
clone_size: -
d_call: TRBD2
cdr3_nt: TGTGCCTGGGACTCACTAGCGGGAGCCACAGATACGCAGTATTTT
cdr3_aa: CAWDSLAGATDTQYF

j_call: TRBJ1-1
v_call: TRBV2
clone_size: few
d_call: -
cdr3_nt: TGTGCCAGCCGGATGGGCACTGAAGCTTTCTTT
cdr3_aa: CASRMGTEAFF

j_call: TRBJ1-2
v_call: TRBV6-6
clone_size: -
d_call: TRBD1
cdr3_nt: TGTGCCAGCAGGATAACCGGGACAGGGTTGAGTGGCTACACCTTC
cdr3_aa: CASRITGTGLSGYTF

j_call: TRBJ2-5
v_call: TRBV7-8
clone_size: once
d_call: -
cdr3_nt: TGTGCCAGCAGCTTATCCGTAAAAGAGACCCAGTACTTC
cdr3_aa: CASSLSVKETQYF

j_call: TRBJ1-5
v_call: TRBV28
clone_size: few
d_call: -
cdr3_nt: TGTGCCAGCAGCCGACAGGCAAATCAGCCCCAGCATTTT
cdr3_aa: CASSRQANQPQHF

j_call: TRBJ2-7
v_call: TRBV4-2
clone_size: once
d_call: TRBD2
cdr3_nt: TGTGCCAGCAGTGCTAGCTTTGGTGTAGCGGGACGCTACGAGCAGTACTTC
cdr3_aa: CASSASFGVAGRYEQYF

j_call: TRBJ2-7
v_call: TRBV4-2
clone_size: few
d_call: TRBD1
cdr3_nt: TGTGCCAGCAGCCAAGACGTGGGGACAGTGTACGAGCAGTACTTC
cdr3_aa: CASSQDVGTVYEQYF

j_call: TRBJ1-6
v_call: TRBV20-1
clone_size: -
d_call: TRBD1
cdr3_nt: TGCAGTGCTGGAGAGGGGGGACAGGGTTTGAATTCACCCCTCCACTTT
cdr3_aa: CSAGEGGQGLNSPLHF

j_call: TRBJ2-2
v_call: TRBV10-1
clone_size: -
d_call: -
cdr3_nt: TGCGCCAGCAGTGAGTCGAGAGGGGCGGGCACCGGGGAGCTGTTTTTT
cdr3_aa: CASSESRGAGTGELFF

j_call: TRBJ2-1
v_call: TRBV10-2
clone_size: -
d_call: TRBD2
cdr3_nt: TGCGCCAGAAGCTTAGCGGGAGGTACCAATGAGCAGTTCTTC
cdr3_aa: CARSLAGGTNEQFF

j_call: TRBJ1-2
v_call: TRBV6-1
clone_size: many
d_call: -
cdr3_nt: TGTGCCAGCAGTGAAGCAGAGTACAACTATGGCTACACCTTC
cdr3_aa: CASSEAEYNYGYTF

j_call: TRBJ1-4
v_call: TRBV4-2
clone_size: many
d_call: -
cdr3_nt: TGTGCCAGCAGCCCAGGGACTAATGAAAAACTGTTTTTT
cdr3_aa: CASSPGTNEKLFF

j_call: TRBJ1-1
v_call: TRBV20-1
clone_size: -
d_call: TRBD1
cdr3_nt: TGCAGTGCTTGTAGGACAGGGGCGAACACTGAAGCTTTCTTT
cdr3_aa: CSACRTGANTEAFF

j_call: TRBJ1-5
v_call: TRBV19
clone_size: few
d_call: -
cdr3_nt: TGTGCCAGTGGTCTGGGTAATCAGCCCCAGCATTTT
cdr3_aa: CASGLGNQPQHF

j_call: TRBJ2-3
v_call: TRBV7-3
clone_size: -
d_call: -
cdr3_nt: TGTGCCAGCAGCCCCGTCAGCGCAGATACGCAGTATTTT
cdr3_aa: CASSPVSADTQYF

j_call: TRBJ2-1
v_call: TRBV11-2
clone_size: -
d_call: TRBD2
cdr3_nt: TGTGCCAGCAGCTTAGTTCCTAGCGGGGGGCCGGGGTCAAATGAGCAGTTCTTC
cdr3_aa: CASSLVPSGGPGSNEQFF

j_call: TRBJ2-1
v_call: TRBV7-3
clone_size: -
d_call: -
cdr3_nt: TGTGCCAGCAGCCAAGCCCTTCTAGGGGAGGACAATGAGCAGTTCTTC
cdr3_aa: CASSQALLGEDNEQFF